The rows below give T cell receptor beta chains drawn from one sample of a study of shared clonotypes between healthy human individuals. Sequencing was performed with immunoSEQ multiplex PCR; in TCRdb, only in-frame clones are kept and a portion is missing. The table lists about 2.4 million clones, 93% of them singletons, with approximately 0.35% in the top ten. Sequenced material: naive CD4+ T cells from PBMCs. Receptors originate from a man between 18 and 29 years old in good health. Some clones in this sample may be carry-over from other donors' samples. CDR3s include the opening cysteine and the closing phenylalanine or tryptophan. The D gene is left open where the match is weak. Some rows have no size entry. The others give once, few or many, or a class for an expanded clone.

cdr3_length: 16
v_call: TRBV28
clone_size: -
d_call: TRBD1
j_call: TRBJ1-2
cdr3_aa: CASSSAPGQGLYGYTF

cdr3_length: 16
v_call: TRBV7-2
clone_size: once
d_call: TRBD1
j_call: TRBJ1-1
cdr3_aa: CATPPRGDRPNTEAFF

cdr3_length: 15
v_call: TRBV7-7
clone_size: once
d_call: -
j_call: TRBJ1-2
cdr3_aa: CASSPVLSGIKGYTF

cdr3_length: 15
v_call: TRBV7-2
clone_size: -
d_call: TRBD2
j_call: TRBJ2-1
cdr3_aa: CASSPWTSGGNEQFF

cdr3_length: 12
v_call: TRBV15
clone_size: -
d_call: -
j_call: TRBJ1-5
cdr3_aa: CATSGARAAQHF

cdr3_length: 15
v_call: TRBV19
clone_size: -
d_call: TRBD2
j_call: TRBJ2-1
cdr3_aa: CASSQKRAGDNEQFF

cdr3_length: 13
v_call: TRBV29-1
clone_size: -
d_call: -
j_call: TRBJ2-7
cdr3_aa: CSAQGGYPYEQYF

cdr3_length: 12
v_call: TRBV6-5
clone_size: -
d_call: -
j_call: TRBJ2-7
cdr3_aa: CASSNTWGEQYF

cdr3_length: 16
v_call: TRBV29-1
clone_size: -
d_call: TRBD1
j_call: TRBJ2-1
cdr3_aa: CSVEEGTGGSYNEQFF

cdr3_length: 11
v_call: TRBV19
clone_size: -
d_call: -
j_call: TRBJ2-7
cdr3_aa: CASSAYGEQYF

cdr3_length: 16
v_call: TRBV7-2
clone_size: -
d_call: TRBD2
j_call: TRBJ2-3
cdr3_aa: CASSSALAGFTDTQYF

cdr3_length: 15
v_call: TRBV7-3
clone_size: -
d_call: -
j_call: TRBJ2-5
cdr3_aa: CASSLTGKSGETQYF

cdr3_length: 15
v_call: TRBV9
clone_size: once
d_call: -
j_call: TRBJ1-2
cdr3_aa: CASSVGGAANYGYTF

cdr3_length: 15
v_call: TRBV6-6
clone_size: -
d_call: -
j_call: TRBJ2-1
cdr3_aa: CASSYSTGDYNEQFF

cdr3_length: 16
v_call: TRBV7-2
clone_size: -
d_call: TRBD2
j_call: TRBJ2-3
cdr3_aa: CASSLVGSGSTDTQYF

cdr3_length: 15
v_call: TRBV11-2
clone_size: -
d_call: -
j_call: TRBJ2-3
cdr3_aa: CASSFSGVSTDTQYF

cdr3_length: 15
v_call: TRBV19
clone_size: -
d_call: -
j_call: TRBJ1-1
cdr3_aa: CASSIVGRGNTEAFF

cdr3_length: 16
v_call: TRBV18
clone_size: -
d_call: -
j_call: TRBJ2-4
cdr3_aa: CASSLFAPWTANIQYF

cdr3_length: 17
v_call: TRBV2
clone_size: -
d_call: TRBD2
j_call: TRBJ2-2
cdr3_aa: CASTGGGRGRRTGELFF

cdr3_length: 15
v_call: TRBV2
clone_size: -
d_call: -
j_call: TRBJ2-1
cdr3_aa: CASSPPGPLGSEQFF

cdr3_length: 12
v_call: TRBV18
clone_size: -
d_call: -
j_call: TRBJ1-5
cdr3_aa: CASSPPNQPQHF

cdr3_length: 13
v_call: TRBV18
clone_size: -
d_call: -
j_call: TRBJ2-7
cdr3_aa: CASSPRGPYEQYF

cdr3_length: 16
v_call: TRBV10-2
clone_size: -
d_call: TRBD2
j_call: TRBJ2-7
cdr3_aa: CASSDLLAGPGGEQYF

cdr3_length: 15
v_call: TRBV25-1
clone_size: -
d_call: TRBD1
j_call: TRBJ2-1
cdr3_aa: CASSEGDSSYNEQFF

cdr3_length: 13
v_call: TRBV4-2
clone_size: -
d_call: TRBD1
j_call: TRBJ2-5
cdr3_aa: CASSQNQGALPYF

cdr3_length: 16
v_call: TRBV28
clone_size: -
d_call: -
j_call: TRBJ2-2
cdr3_aa: CASSVPLASGTGELFF

cdr3_length: 12
v_call: TRBV28
clone_size: -
d_call: -
j_call: TRBJ1-2
cdr3_aa: CASGKSQYGYTF

cdr3_length: 15
v_call: TRBV5-1
clone_size: -
d_call: -
j_call: TRBJ2-1
cdr3_aa: CASSPDSSSYNEQFF

cdr3_length: 14
v_call: TRBV7-2
clone_size: -
d_call: TRBD1
j_call: TRBJ1-4
cdr3_aa: CASSRDRGREKLFF

cdr3_length: 12
v_call: TRBV5-1
clone_size: once
d_call: -
j_call: TRBJ2-5
cdr3_aa: CASRVAAETQYF

cdr3_length: 13
v_call: TRBV18
clone_size: -
d_call: -
j_call: TRBJ1-1
cdr3_aa: CASSPSMGPEAFF

cdr3_length: 15
v_call: TRBV5-1
clone_size: -
d_call: TRBD1
j_call: TRBJ1-6
cdr3_aa: CASSLGQGANSPLHF

cdr3_length: 17
v_call: TRBV9
clone_size: -
d_call: -
j_call: TRBJ2-2
cdr3_aa: CASSVAGGGVGTGELFF

cdr3_length: 12
v_call: TRBV27
clone_size: -
d_call: -
j_call: TRBJ2-7
cdr3_aa: CASSFLGGEQYF

cdr3_length: 15
v_call: TRBV6-6
clone_size: -
d_call: -
j_call: TRBJ1-5
cdr3_aa: CASSLGGGGNQPQHF

cdr3_length: 16
v_call: TRBV10-3
clone_size: -
d_call: -
j_call: TRBJ2-7
cdr3_aa: CATAEPDSGLSYEQYF

cdr3_length: 17
v_call: TRBV27
clone_size: once
d_call: TRBD2
j_call: TRBJ2-7
cdr3_aa: CATVWPTGSGRSNEQYF

cdr3_length: 13
v_call: TRBV28
clone_size: -
d_call: -
j_call: TRBJ1-5
cdr3_aa: CASSSPSNQPQHF

cdr3_length: 18
v_call: TRBV7-8
clone_size: -
d_call: TRBD1
j_call: TRBJ1-2
cdr3_aa: CASSLGGLVRKVEYGYTF

cdr3_length: 11
v_call: TRBV29-1
clone_size: -
d_call: -
j_call: TRBJ2-7
cdr3_aa: CSTGWGYEQYF

cdr3_length: 14
v_call: TRBV5-1
clone_size: -
d_call: -
j_call: TRBJ2-2
cdr3_aa: CASLQGAGTGELFF

cdr3_length: 14
v_call: TRBV5-4
clone_size: once
d_call: -
j_call: TRBJ2-7
cdr3_aa: CASSWGVGSYEQYF

cdr3_length: 14
v_call: TRBV28
clone_size: -
d_call: TRBD1
j_call: TRBJ1-4
cdr3_aa: CASSLRQGREKLFF

cdr3_length: 16
v_call: TRBV7-3
clone_size: -
d_call: -
j_call: TRBJ1-4
cdr3_aa: CASSPYQAGGEEKLFF

cdr3_length: 13
v_call: TRBV18
clone_size: once
d_call: -
j_call: TRBJ2-7
cdr3_aa: CASSPGQFYEQYF

cdr3_length: 16
v_call: TRBV5-1
clone_size: -
d_call: TRBD2
j_call: TRBJ2-5
cdr3_aa: CASSTGTSGNQETQYF

cdr3_length: 15
v_call: TRBV5-1
clone_size: -
d_call: -
j_call: TRBJ2-3
cdr3_aa: CASSDLLSGGDTQYF

cdr3_length: 14
v_call: TRBV18
clone_size: once
d_call: TRBD1
j_call: TRBJ2-5
cdr3_aa: CASSRSTGIETQYF

cdr3_length: 13
v_call: TRBV9
clone_size: once
d_call: TRBD1
j_call: TRBJ2-3
cdr3_aa: CASAGQGMDTQYF

cdr3_length: 14
v_call: TRBV30
clone_size: -
d_call: -
j_call: TRBJ1-3
cdr3_aa: CAWSMGRGGNTIYF

cdr3_length: 15
v_call: TRBV18
clone_size: -
d_call: TRBD1
j_call: TRBJ1-2
cdr3_aa: CASSPLGQGDYGYTF

cdr3_length: 13
v_call: TRBV6-1
clone_size: -
d_call: -
j_call: TRBJ2-2
cdr3_aa: CASSEWHTGELFF

cdr3_length: 15
v_call: TRBV9
clone_size: -
d_call: -
j_call: TRBJ1-3
cdr3_aa: CASSVALGTGNTIYF